The present entry profiles one T cell receptor (beta chain) with its context. Antigen: not known. TCRdb recomputed calls from the reads with MiXCR, one row per CDR3 protein. Here the sample spans about 400,000 distinct CDR3 sequences, nearly 35% being singletons. The entry originates in a study of T cell repertoires in cytomegalovirus infection. About the study: CMV epitopes that were recently identified and HLA-C-restricted were used alongside well-studied HLA-B-restricted ones. Public signatures in TCR beta pointed to CMV infection and matching HLA type. The study's findings and limits: HLA-C-restricted CMV clonotypes gave the most frequent clonotype in two of eight donors. CMV carriers with the relevant HLA were identified by cumulative public TCR beta family frequency.

This sequence was found in a human donor in good health (CMV status not recorded). Some clones in this sample may be carry-over from other donors' samples. Here the sequenced sample was cultured PBMCs, taken from culture after CMV antigen stimulation.

CDR3 residues: CASSLYYGADTEAFF. The CDR3 DNA reads as TGTGCCAGCAGTTTATACTACGGGGCGGACACTGAAGCTTTCTTT. V is TRBV27 and J is TRBJ1-1; TRBD1 is a possible D gene (5 bases). Deletions cut 1 base from V and 3 bases from J, with 12 bases between. The CDR3 sequence is 15 residues long. The germline gives CDR1 MNHEY, CDR2 SMNVEV (reference sequence).